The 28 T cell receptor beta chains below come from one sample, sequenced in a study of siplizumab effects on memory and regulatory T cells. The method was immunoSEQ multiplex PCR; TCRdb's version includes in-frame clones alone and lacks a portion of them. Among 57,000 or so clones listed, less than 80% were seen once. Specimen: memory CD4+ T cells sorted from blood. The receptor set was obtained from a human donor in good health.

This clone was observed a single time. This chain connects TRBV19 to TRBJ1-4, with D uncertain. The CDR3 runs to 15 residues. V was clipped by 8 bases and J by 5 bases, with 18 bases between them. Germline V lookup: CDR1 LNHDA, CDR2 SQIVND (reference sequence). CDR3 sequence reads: CASADRPTRNEKLFF. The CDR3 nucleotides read TGTGCCAGTGCGGACCGACCAACCCGGAATGAAAAACTGTTTTTT.

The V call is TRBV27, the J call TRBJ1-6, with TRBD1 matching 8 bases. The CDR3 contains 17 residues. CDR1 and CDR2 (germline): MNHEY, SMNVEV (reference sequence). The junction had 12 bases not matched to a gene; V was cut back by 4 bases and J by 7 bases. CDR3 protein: CASSWAGGQGVNSPLHF. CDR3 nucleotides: TGTGCCAGCAGTTGGGCCGGTGGACAGGGTGTAAATTCACCCCTCCACTTT.

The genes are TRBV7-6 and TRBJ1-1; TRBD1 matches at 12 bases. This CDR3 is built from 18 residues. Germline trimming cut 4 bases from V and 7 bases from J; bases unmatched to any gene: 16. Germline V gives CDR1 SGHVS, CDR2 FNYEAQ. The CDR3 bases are TGTGCCAGCAGCTCGTCACCCGGGACAGGGGGCGATGTGGATGAAGCTTTCTTT. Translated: CASSSSPGTGGDVDEAFF. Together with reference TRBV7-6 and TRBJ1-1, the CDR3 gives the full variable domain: GAGVSQSPRYKVTKRGQDVALRCDPISGHVSLYWYRQALGQGPEFLTYFNYEAQQDKSGLPNDRFSAERPEGSISTLTIQRTEQRDSAMYRCASSSSPGTGGDVDEAFFGQGTRLTVV.

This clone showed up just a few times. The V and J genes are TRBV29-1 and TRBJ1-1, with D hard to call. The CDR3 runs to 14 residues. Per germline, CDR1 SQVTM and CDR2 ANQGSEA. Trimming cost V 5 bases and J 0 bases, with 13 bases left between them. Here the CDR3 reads CSVSSPNMNTEAFF. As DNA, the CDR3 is TGCAGCGTTTCCTCCCCTAACATGAACACTGAAGCTTTCTTT.

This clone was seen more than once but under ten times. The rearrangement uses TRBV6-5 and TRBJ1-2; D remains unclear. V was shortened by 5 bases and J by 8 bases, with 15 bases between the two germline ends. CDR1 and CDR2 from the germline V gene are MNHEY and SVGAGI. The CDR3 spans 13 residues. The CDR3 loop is CASSEGMGGGYTF. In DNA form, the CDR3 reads TGTGCCAGCAGTGAAGGTATGGGAGGGGGCTACACCTTC.

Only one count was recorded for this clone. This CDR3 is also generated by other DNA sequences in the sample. CDR3 amino acids: CAISLDSYEQYF. DNA for the CDR3: TGTGCCATCAGTTTGGACAGCTACGAGCAGTACTTC. The J gene is TRBJ2-7, the V gene TRBV10-3; D is possibly TRBD1 (6 bases). V was clipped by 5 bases and J by 3 bases, with 8 bases between them. CDR1 ENHRY and CDR2 SYGVKD come from the germline V gene. This CDR3 has 12 residues.

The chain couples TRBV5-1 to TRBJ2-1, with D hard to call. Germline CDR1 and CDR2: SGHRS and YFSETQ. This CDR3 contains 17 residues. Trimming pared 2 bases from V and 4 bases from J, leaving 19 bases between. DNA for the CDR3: TGCGCCAGCAGCTTTATAGCCCCATCGGCGACGTACAATGAGCAGTTCTTC. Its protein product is CASSFIAPSATYNEQFF.

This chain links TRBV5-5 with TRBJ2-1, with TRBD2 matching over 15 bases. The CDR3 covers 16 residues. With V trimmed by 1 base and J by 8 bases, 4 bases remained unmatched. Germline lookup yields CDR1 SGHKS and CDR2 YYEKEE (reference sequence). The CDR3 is CASSLLGLAGGHEQFF. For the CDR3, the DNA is TGTGCCAGCAGCTTGTTGGGACTAGCGGGGGGTCATGAGCAGTTCTTC. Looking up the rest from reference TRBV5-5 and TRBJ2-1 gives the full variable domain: DAGVTQSPTHLIKTRGQQVTLRCSPISGHKSVSWYQQVLGQGPQFIFQYYEKEERGRGNFPDRFSARQFPNYSSELNVNALLLGDSALYLCASSLLGLAGGHEQFFGPGTRLTVL.

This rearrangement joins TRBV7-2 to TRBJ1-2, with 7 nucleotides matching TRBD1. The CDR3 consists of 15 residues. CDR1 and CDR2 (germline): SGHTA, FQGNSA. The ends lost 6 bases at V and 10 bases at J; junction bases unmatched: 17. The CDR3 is CASRRKTGQYFDYTF. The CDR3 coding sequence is TGTGCCAGCAGACGGAAGACAGGGCAGTATTTTGACTACACCTTC.

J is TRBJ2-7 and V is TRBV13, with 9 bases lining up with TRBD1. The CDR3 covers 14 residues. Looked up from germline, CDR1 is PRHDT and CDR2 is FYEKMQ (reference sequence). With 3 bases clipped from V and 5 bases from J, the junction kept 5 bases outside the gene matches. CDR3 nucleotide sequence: TGTGCCAGCAGCTTCCGGGACAGGGTTCACGAGCAGTACTTC. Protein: CASSFRDRVHEQYF.

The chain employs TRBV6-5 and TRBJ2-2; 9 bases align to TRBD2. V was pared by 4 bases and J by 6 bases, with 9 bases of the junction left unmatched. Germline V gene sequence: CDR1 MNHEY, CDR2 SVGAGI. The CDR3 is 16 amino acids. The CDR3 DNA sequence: TGTGCCAGCAGTTTCGGCGGGGGGGCGATTGCCGGGGAGCTGTTTTTT. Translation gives CASSFGGGAIAGELFF.

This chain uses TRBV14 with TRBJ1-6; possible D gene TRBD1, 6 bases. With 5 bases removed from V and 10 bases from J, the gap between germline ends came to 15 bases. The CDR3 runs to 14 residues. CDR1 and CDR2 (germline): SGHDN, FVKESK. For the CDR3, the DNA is TGTGCCAGCAGCAACCCGGGACAAGGGTCACCCCTCCACTTT. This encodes CASSNPGQGSPLHF.

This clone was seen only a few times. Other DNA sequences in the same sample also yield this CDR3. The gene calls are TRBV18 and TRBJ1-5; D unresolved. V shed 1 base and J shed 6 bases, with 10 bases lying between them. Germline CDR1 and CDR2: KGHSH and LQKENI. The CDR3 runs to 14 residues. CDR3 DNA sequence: TGTGCCAGCTCACCACAAAGGGTGGGTCAGCCCCAGCATTTT. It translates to CASSPQRVGQPQHF.

CDR3 DNA: TGTGCCAGCAGCTCACGGGCGGGGGGGCCCGGTGAGCAGTTCTTC. This translates into CASSSRAGGPGEQFF. The chain combines TRBV9 with TRBJ2-1; 9 positions match TRBD2. Unmatched junction bases numbered 11, after V lost 4 bases and J lost 9 bases. The CDR3 is made up of 15 amino acids. Germline V gene lookup returns CDR1 SGDLS and CDR2 YYNGEE.

For the CDR3, the DNA is TGTGCCAGCAGATCTCTCGGAAACAGGGACTACGAGCAGTACTTC. It encodes CASRSLGNRDYEQYF. The rearrangement uses TRBV6-5 and TRBJ2-7; possibly TRBD1 for D (6 bases). The germline gives CDR1 MNHEY, CDR2 SVGAGI. The length of the CDR3 is 15 residues. Trimming pared 6 bases from V and 3 bases from J, leaving 18 bases between.

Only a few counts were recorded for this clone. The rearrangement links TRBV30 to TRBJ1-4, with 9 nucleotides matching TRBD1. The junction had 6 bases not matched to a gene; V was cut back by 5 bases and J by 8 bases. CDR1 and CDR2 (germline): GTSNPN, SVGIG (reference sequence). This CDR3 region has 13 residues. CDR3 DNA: TGTGCCTGGGGGGACAGGGCGGGGGAAAAACTGTTTTTT. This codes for CAWGDRAGEKLFF. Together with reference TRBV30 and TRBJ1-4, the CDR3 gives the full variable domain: SQTIHQWPATLVQPVGSPLSLECTVEGTSNPNLYWYRQAAGRGLQLLFYSVGIGQISSEVPQNLSASRPQDRQFILSSKKLLLSDSGFYLCAWGDRAGEKLFFGSGTQLSVL.

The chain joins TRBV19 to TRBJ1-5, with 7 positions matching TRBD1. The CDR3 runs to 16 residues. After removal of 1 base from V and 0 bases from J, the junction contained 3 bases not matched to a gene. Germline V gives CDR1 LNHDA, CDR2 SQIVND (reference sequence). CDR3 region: CASSIGTGNSNQPQHF. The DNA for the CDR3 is TGTGCCAGTAGTATAGGGACAGGTAATAGCAATCAGCCCCAGCATTTT.

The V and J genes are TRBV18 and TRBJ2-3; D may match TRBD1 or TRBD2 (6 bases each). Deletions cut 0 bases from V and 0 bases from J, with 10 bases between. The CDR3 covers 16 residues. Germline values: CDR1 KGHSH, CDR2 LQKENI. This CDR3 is CASSPPRGTSTDTQYF. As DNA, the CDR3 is TGTGCCAGCTCACCACCGAGGGGGACTAGCACAGATACGCAGTATTTT.

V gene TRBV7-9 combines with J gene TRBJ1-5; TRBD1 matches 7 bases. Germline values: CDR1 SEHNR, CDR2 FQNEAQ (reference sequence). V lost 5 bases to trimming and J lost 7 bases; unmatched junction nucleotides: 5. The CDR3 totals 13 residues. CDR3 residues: CASSVTGDQPQHF. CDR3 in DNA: TGTGCCAGCAGCGTTACAGGGGACCAGCCCCAGCATTTT.

DNA of the CDR3: TGCAGCGCTGGGGAGGGGGAAAAACTGTTTTTT. Protein sequence: CSAGEGEKLFF. The V gene is TRBV29-1, the J gene TRBJ1-4; tentatively, D is TRBD1 (5 bases). Trimming pared 7 bases from V and 8 bases from J, leaving 11 bases between. This CDR3 contains 11 residues. Looked up from germline, CDR1 is SQVTM and CDR2 is ANQGSEA.

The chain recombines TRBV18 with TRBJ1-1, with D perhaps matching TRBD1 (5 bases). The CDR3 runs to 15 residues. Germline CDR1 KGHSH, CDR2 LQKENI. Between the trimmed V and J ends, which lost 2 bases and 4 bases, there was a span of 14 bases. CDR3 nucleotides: TGTGCCAGCTCACCAGGGTCAGGGAGGTTCACTGAAGCTTTCTTT. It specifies CASSPGSGRFTEAFF.

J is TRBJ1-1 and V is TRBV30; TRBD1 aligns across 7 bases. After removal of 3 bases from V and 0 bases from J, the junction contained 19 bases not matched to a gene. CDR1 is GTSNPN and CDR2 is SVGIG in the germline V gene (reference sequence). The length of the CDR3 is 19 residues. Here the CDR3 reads CAWRSGQPKLWRLNTEAFF. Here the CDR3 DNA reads TGTGCCTGGAGATCGGGACAGCCCAAGCTTTGGCGATTGAACACTGAAGCTTTCTTT.

This CDR3 is CASSELGGAGNIQYF. The DNA of the CDR3 is TGTGCCAGCAGTGAATTGGGGGGCGCGGGGAACATTCAGTACTTC. This chain joins TRBV25-1 and TRBJ2-4; D could derive from TRBD1 or TRBD2 (6 bases each). Trimming cost V 1 base and J 7 bases, with 14 bases left between them. This CDR3 is 15 amino acids long. CDR1 and CDR2 (germline): MGHDK, SYGVNS. The full variable domain, with the rest looked up from reference TRBV25-1 and TRBJ2-4, is EADIYQTPRYLVIGTGKKITLECSQTMGHDKMYWYQQDPGMELHLIHYSYGVNSTEKGDLSSESTVSRIRTEHFPLTLESARPSHTSQYLCASSELGGAGNIQYFGAGTRLSVL.

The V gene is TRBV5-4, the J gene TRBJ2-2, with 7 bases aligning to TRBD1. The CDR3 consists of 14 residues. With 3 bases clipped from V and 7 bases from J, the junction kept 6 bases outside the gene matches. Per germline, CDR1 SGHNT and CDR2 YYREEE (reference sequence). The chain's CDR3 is CASSYFDRVGELFF. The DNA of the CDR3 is TGTGCCAGCAGCTACTTTGACAGGGTCGGGGAGCTGTTTTTT.

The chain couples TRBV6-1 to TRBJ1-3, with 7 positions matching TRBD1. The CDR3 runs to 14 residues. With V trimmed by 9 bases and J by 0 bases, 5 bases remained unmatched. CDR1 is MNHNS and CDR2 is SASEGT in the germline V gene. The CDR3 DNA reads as TGTGCCAGTTCGGGACAGAACTCTGGAAACACCATATATTTT. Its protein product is CASSGQNSGNTIYF.

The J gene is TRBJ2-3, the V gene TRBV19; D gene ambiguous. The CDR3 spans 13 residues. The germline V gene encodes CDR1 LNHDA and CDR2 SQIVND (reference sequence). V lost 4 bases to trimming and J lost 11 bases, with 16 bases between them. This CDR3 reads CASSTHQFMGQYF. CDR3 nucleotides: TGTGCCAGTAGTACCCACCAGTTCATGGGGCAGTATTTT. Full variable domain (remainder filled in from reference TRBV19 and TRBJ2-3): DGGITQSPKYLFRKEGQNVTLSCEQNLNHDAMYWYRQDPGQGLRLIYYSQIVNDFQKGDIAEGYSVSREKKESFPLTVTSAQKNPTAFYLCASSTHQFMGQYFGPGTRLTVL.

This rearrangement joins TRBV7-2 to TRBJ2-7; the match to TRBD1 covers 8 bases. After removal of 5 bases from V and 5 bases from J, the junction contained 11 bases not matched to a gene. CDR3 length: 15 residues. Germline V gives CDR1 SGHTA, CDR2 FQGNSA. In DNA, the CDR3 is TGTGCCAGCAGCCCGCAGGGACAGGTTACGGACGAGCAGTACTTC. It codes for CASSPQGQVTDEQYF. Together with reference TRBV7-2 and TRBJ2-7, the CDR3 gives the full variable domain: GAGVSQSPSNKVTEKGKDVELRCDPISGHTALYWYRQSLGQGLEFLIYFQGNSAPDKSGLPSDRFSAERTGGSVSTLTIQRTQQEDSAVYLCASSPQGQVTDEQYFGPGTRLTVT.

The chain's CDR3 is CASSFRDSVPDTQYF. For the CDR3, the DNA is TGTGCCAGCAGCTTCCGGGACTCCGTACCAGATACGCAGTATTTT. The V call is TRBV5-4, the J call TRBJ2-3, with a possible D match to TRBD2 (6 bases). CDR1 is SGHNT and CDR2 is YYREEE in the germline V gene (reference sequence). This CDR3 is built from 15 residues. V lost 2 bases to trimming and J lost 4 bases, with 14 bases between them.